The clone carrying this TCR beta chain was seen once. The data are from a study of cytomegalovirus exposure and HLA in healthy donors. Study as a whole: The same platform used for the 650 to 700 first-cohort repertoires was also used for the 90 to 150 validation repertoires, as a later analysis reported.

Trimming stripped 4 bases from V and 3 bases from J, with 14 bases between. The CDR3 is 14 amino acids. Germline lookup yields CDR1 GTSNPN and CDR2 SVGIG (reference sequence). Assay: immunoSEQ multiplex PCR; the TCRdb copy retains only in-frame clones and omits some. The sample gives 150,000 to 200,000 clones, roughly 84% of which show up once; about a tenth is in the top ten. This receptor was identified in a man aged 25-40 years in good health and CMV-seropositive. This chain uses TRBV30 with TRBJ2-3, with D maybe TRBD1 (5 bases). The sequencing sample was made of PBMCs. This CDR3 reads CAWKAGYSTDTQYF. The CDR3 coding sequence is TGTGCCTGGAAGGCAGGGTATTCGACAGATACGCAGTATTTT. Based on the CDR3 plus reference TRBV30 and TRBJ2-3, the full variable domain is SQTIHQWPATLVQPVGSPLSLECTVEGTSNPNLYWYRQAAGRGLQLLFYSVGIGQISSEVPQNLSASRPQDRQFILSSKKLLLSDSGFYLCAWKAGYSTDTQYFGPGTRLTVL.